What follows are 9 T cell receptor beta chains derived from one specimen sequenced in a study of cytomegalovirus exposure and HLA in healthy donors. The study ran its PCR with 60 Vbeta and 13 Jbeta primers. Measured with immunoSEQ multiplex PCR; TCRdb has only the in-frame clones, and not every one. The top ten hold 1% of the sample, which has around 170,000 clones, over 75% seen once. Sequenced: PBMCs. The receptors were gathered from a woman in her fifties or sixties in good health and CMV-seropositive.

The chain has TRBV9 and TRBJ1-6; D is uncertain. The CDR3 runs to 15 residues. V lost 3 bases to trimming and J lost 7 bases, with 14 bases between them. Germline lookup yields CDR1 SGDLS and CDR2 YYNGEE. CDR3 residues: CASSGPDPSNSPLHF. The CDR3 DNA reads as TGTGCCAGCAGCGGACCTGACCCTAGCAATTCACCCCTCCACTTT.

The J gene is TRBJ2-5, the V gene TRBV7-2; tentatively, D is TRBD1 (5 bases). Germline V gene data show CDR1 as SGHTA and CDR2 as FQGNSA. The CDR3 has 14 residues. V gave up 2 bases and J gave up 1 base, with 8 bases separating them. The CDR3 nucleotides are TGTGCCAGCAGCTTACATGGGGCCCAAGAGACCCAGTACTTC. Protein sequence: CASSLHGAQETQYF.

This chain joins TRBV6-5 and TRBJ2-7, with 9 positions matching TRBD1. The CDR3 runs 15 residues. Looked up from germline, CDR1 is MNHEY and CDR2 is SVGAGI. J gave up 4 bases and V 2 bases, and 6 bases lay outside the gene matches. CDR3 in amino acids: CASSYGGTGKYEQYF. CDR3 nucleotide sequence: TGTGCCAGCAGTTACGGTGGGACAGGGAAATACGAGCAGTACTTC.

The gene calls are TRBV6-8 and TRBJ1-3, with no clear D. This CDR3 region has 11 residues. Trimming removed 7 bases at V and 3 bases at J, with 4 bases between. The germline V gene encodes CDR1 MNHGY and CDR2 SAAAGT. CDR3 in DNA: TGTGCCAGCACCCTTGGAAACACCATATATTTT. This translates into CASTLGNTIYF.

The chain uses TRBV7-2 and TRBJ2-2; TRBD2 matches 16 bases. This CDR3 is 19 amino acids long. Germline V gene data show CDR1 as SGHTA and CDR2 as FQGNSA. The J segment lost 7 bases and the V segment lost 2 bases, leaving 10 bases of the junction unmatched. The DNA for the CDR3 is TGTGCCAGCAGCTTAACCCCGGGACTAGCGGGGGGGCATGACGGGGAGCTGTTTTTT. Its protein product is CASSLTPGLAGGHDGELFF.

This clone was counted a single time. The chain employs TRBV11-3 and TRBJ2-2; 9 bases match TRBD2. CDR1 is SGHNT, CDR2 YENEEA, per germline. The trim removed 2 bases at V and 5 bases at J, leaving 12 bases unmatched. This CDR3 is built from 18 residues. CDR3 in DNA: TGTGCCAGCAGCTTAAGGTTGTTGGCTAGCGGGGATACCGGGGAGCTGTTTTTT. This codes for CASSLRLLASGDTGELFF.

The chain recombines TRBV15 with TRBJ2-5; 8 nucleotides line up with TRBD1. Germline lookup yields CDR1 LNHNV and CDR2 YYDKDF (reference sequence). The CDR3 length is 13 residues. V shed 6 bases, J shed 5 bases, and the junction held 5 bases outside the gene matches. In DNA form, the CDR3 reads TGTGCCACCAGGGAGACAGGGGTCGAGACCCAGTACTTC. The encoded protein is CATRETGVETQYF.

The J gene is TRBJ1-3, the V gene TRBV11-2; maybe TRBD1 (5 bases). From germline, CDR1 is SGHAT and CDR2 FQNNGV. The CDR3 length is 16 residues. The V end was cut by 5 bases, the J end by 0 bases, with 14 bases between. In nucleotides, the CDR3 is TGTGCCAGCAGCCTAGGACTCGGGGGCTCTGGAAACACCATATATTTT. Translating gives CASSLGLGGSGNTIYF.

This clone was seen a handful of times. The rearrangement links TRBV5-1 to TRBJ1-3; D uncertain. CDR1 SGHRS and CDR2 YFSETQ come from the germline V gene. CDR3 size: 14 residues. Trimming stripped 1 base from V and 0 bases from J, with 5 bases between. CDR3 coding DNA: TGCGCCAGCAGCTTGACAGCCTCTGGAAACACCATATATTTT. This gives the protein CASSLTASGNTIYF.